These 2 T cell receptor beta chains originate from one sample sequenced in a study of blood T cell repertoires in COVID-19. Produced via immunoSEQ multiplex PCR; TCRdb's table is partial and in-frame only. This table has about 24,000 clones, around 74% appearing once. The sample was peripheral blood. The receptors originated from a man aged 50 or older with COVID-19, enrolled during active disease.

This sequence joins TRBV6-5 and TRBJ2-1, with 14 bases aligning to TRBD2. The CDR3 spans 15 residues. CDR1 is MNHEY, CDR2 SVGAGI, per germline. V shed 6 bases and J 4 bases; nucleotides not matched to a gene: 2. Here the CDR3 reads CASRGLAGDYNEQFF. Here the CDR3 DNA reads TGTGCCAGCAGGGGACTAGCGGGGGATTACAATGAGCAGTTCTTC.

This clone was counted once. This chain connects TRBV19 to TRBJ1-3; 7 nucleotides line up with TRBD1. The germline V gene has CDR1 LNHDA and CDR2 SQIVND (reference sequence). This CDR3 spans 15 amino acids. Trimming took 3 bases from V and 0 from J; bases not matched to a gene: 2. CDR3 sequence reads: CASSIGQVSGNTIYF. The CDR3 nucleotides read TGTGCCAGTAGTATCGGACAGGTCTCTGGAAACACCATATATTTT.